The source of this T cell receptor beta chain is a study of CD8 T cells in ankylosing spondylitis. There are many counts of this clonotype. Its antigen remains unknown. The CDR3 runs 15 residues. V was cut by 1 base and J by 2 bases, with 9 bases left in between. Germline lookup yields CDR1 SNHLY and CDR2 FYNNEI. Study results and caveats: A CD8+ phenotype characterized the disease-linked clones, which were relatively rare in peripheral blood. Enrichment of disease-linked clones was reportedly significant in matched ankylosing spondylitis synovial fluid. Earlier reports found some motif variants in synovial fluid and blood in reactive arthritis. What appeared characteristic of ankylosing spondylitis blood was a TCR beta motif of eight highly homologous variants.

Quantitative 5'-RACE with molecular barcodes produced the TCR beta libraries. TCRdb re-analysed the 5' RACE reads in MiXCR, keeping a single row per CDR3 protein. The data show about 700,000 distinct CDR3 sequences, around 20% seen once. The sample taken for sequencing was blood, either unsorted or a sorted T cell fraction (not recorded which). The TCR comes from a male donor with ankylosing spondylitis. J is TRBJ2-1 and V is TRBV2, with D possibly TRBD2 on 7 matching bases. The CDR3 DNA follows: TGTGCCAGCAGTGAAGGGGGGGGCCCCTACAATGAGCAGTTCTTC. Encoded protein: CASSEGGGPYNEQFF.